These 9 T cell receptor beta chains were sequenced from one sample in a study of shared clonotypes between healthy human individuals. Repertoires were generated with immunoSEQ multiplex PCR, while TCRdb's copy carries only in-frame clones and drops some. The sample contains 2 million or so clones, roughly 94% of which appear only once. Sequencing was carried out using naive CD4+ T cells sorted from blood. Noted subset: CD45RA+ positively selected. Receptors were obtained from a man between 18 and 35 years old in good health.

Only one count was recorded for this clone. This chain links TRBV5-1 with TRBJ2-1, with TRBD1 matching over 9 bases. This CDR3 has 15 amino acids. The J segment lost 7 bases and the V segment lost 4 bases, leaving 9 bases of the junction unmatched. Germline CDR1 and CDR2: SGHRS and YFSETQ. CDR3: CASSQGTGIGNEQFF. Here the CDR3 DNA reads TGCGCCAGCAGCCAAGGGACAGGGATAGGTAATGAGCAGTTCTTC.

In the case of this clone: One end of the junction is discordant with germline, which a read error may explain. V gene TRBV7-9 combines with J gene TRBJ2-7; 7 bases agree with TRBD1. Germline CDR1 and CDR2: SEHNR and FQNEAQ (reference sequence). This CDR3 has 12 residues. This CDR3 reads CASSLGVTGALF. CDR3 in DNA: TGTGCCAGCAGCTTAGGTGTTACAGGGGCCCTCTTC. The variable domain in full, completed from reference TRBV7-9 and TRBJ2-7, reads DTGVSQNPRHKITKRGQNVTFRCDPISEHNRLYWYRQTLGQGPEFLTYFQNEAQLEKSRLLSDRFSAERPKGSFSTLEIQRTEQGDSAMYLCASSLGVTGALFGPGTRLTVT.

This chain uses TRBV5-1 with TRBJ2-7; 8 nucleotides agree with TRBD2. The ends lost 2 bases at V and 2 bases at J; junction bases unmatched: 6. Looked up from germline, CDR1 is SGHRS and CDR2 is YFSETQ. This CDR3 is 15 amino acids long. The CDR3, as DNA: TGCGCCAGCAGCTTCCTGAGCGGGAGTCCCTACGAGCAGTACTTC. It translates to CASSFLSGSPYEQYF.

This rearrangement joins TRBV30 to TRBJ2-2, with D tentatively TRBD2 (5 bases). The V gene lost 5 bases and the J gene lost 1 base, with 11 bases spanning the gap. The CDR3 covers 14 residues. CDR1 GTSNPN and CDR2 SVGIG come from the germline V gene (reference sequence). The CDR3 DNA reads TGTGCCTGGGGGAGCGACGGGAACACCGGGGAGCTGTTTTTT. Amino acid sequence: CAWGSDGNTGELFF.

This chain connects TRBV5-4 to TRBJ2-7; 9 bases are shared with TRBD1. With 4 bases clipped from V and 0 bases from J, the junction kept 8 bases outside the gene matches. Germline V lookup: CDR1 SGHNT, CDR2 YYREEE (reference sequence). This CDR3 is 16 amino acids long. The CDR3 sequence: CASSPGRTGVSYEQYF. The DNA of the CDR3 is TGTGCCAGCAGCCCTGGTCGGACAGGGGTCTCCTACGAGCAGTACTTC.

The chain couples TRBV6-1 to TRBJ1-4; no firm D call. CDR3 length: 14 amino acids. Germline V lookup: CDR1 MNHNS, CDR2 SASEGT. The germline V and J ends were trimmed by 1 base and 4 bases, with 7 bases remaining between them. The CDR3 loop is CASSEGIYNEKLFF. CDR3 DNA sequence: TGTGCCAGCAGTGAAGGGATCTATAATGAAAAACTGTTTTTT.

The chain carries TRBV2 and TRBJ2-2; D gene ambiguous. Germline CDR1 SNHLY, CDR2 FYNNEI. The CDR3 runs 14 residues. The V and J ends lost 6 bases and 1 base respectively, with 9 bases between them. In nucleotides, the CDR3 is TGTGCCAGCAGGTTGTACATGAACACCGGGGAGCTGTTTTTT. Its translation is CASRLYMNTGELFF.

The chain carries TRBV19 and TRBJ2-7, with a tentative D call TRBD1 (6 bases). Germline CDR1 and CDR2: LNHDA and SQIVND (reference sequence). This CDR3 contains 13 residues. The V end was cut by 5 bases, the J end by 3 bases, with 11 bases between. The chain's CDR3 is CASSEQGSYEQYF. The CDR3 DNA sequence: TGTGCCAGTAGTGAACAGGGTAGCTACGAGCAGTACTTC.

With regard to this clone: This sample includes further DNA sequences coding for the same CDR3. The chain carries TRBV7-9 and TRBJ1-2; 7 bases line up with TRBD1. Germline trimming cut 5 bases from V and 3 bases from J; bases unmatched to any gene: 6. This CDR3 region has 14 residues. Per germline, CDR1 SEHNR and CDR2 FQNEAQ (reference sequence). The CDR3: CASSRQGADYGYTF. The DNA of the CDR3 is TGTGCCAGCAGCAGACAGGGCGCTGACTATGGCTACACCTTC.